Listed here are 2 T cell receptor beta chains from one sample, sequenced in a study of CD8+ T cells in alopecia areata. Following RNA extraction, reverse transcription yielded cDNA that acted as the sequencing template. The method was immunoSEQ multiplex PCR; TCRdb's version includes in-frame clones alone and lacks a portion of them. This repertoire shows 150,000 to 180,000 clones, 50% to 65% found once; its top ten account for 15% to 20%. This material consisted of CD8+ T cells sorted from blood, taken at week 0. Receptor source: a human donor with alopecia areata.

This clone was detected a few times. V and J are TRBV10-3 and TRBJ2-6, with D hard to call. Germline V lookup: CDR1 ENHRY, CDR2 SYGVKD. The CDR3 consists of 14 residues. Trimming pared 0 bases from V and 9 bases from J, leaving 9 bases between. As DNA, the CDR3 is TGTGCCATCAGTGAGTCGACGTCGGACAACGTCCTGACTTTC. Amino acids: CAISESTSDNVLTF.

The CDR3 DNA is TGTGCCATCAGGATCGGACAGAACACTGAAGCTTTCTTT. Its translation is CAIRIGQNTEAFF. V usage is TRBV10-3 and J usage is TRBJ1-1; weak D call: TRBD1 (5 bases). Between the trimmed V and J ends, which lost 6 bases and 1 base, there was a span of 9 bases. The CDR3 runs to 13 residues. Germline CDR1 ENHRY, CDR2 SYGVKD.